Following are 28 T cell receptor beta chains from one sample sequenced in a study of patients and donors after allogeneic stem cell transplantation. TCRdb re-called the RT-PCR reads through MiXCR, storing one row per CDR3 protein. The table lists 900,000 to 1,000,000 distinct CDR3 sequences, 15% to 20% of them singletons. Sequenced input: blood, either unsorted or a sorted T cell fraction (not recorded which). The source is a human donor who was either an allogeneic HSCT recipient or a stem cell or donor lymphocyte infusion donor (not recorded which). It is not recorded whose cells these are; they may come from a transplant donor.

This clonotype was counted a few times. The chain carries TRBV18 and TRBJ2-7; 11 bases are a match to TRBD2. Germline V gene sequence: CDR1 KGHSH, CDR2 LQKENI. V dropped 4 bases and J dropped 6; count of bases not matched to a gene: 5. The CDR3 has 14 residues. CDR3 DNA: TGTGCCAGCTCACATAGCGGGAGGGCCCTCGAGCAGTACTTC. Translation: CASSHSGRALEQYF.

The gene calls are TRBV5-6 and TRBJ1-1, with D perhaps matching TRBD1 (6 bases). V lost 0 bases and J 2 bases, leaving 17 bases between the germline ends. CDR3 length equals 17 residues. Germline V lookup: CDR1 SGHDT, CDR2 YYEEEE. The CDR3 spells CASSLAVTGVSNTEAFF. In nucleotides, the CDR3 is TGTGCCAGCAGCTTGGCAGTGACAGGCGTCTCTAACACTGAAGCTTTCTTT.

The chain has TRBV5-3 and TRBJ1-6; 7 bases fit TRBD1. TRBV5-3 has ORF status, its function being uncertain. The V and J ends lost 4 bases and 18 bases, in that order; junction bases with no gene match: 16. The CDR3 has 14 residues. CDR3 region: CARSPGRVGTEDHF. CDR3 nucleotide sequence: TGTGCCAGAAGCCCGGGAAGAGTTGGGACAGAAGACCACTTT.

This clonotype was seen ten or more times. The chain recombines TRBV12-3 or TRBV12-4 with TRBJ1-6; D not certain. The CDR3 consists of 15 residues. Trimming left V 6 bases short and J 10 bases short, with 19 bases between. The CDR3 reads CASRRTSGPLSPLHF. In DNA form, the CDR3 reads TGTGCCAGCAGGAGGACCTCAGGCCCTTTATCACCCCTCCACTTT.

This clonotype was observed at least ten times. The chain uses TRBV29-1 and TRBJ2-1, with D possibly being TRBD2 (6 bases). The CDR3 runs 13 residues. Per germline, CDR1 SQVTM and CDR2 ANQGSEA. Deletions cut 4 bases from V and 3 bases from J, with 10 bases between. This chain's CDR3 is CSVARTIYNEQFF. Here the CDR3 DNA reads TGCAGCGTTGCTAGGACTATCTACAATGAGCAGTTCTTC.

The V gene is TRBV7-9, the J gene TRBJ2-7, with D perhaps TRBD1 (6 bases). Germline V CDR1 and CDR2: SEHNR, FQNEAQ (reference sequence). V was shortened by 3 bases and J by 7 bases, with 16 bases between the two germline ends. The CDR3 contains 14 residues. CDR3 sequence reads: CASSLARGWREQYF. The CDR3 nucleotides are TGTGCCAGCAGCTTGGCCAGGGGTTGGCGAGAGCAGTACTTC.

The table lists this clonotype with a few counts. The chain is built from TRBV7-2 and TRBJ1-4; D gene uncertain. There are 15 residues in the CDR3. Trimming removed 1 base from V and 7 bases from J, with 13 bases in between. Germline V gives CDR1 SGHTA, CDR2 FQGNSA. CDR3 protein: CASSLVFRGGEKLFF. DNA of the CDR3: TGTGCCAGCAGCTTAGTGTTCCGGGGTGGTGAAAAACTGTTTTTT.

This clonotype was counted only a few times. The gene calls are TRBV24-1 and TRBJ1-1; D is unresolved. Germline-derived CDR1 and CDR2 are KGHDR and SFDVKD. V lost 7 bases and J 1 base, leaving 9 bases between the germline ends. This CDR3 comprises 13 residues. The CDR3 nucleotides are TGTGCCACCAGGGCTATCGGGAACACTGAAGCTTTCTTT. It encodes CATRAIGNTEAFF.

This clonotype was found a few times. The chain has TRBV12-3 or TRBV12-4 and TRBJ1-2; D not resolved. The CDR3 loop spans 13 amino acids. Trimming pared 4 bases from V and 3 bases from J, leaving 9 bases between. The CDR3 is CASSSDTYYGYTF. The CDR3 nucleotides read TGTGCCAGCAGTTCCGACACTTACTATGGCTACACCTTC.

The V call is TRBV4-3, the J call TRBJ1-2; D uncertain. The CDR3 loop spans 15 amino acids. V was pared by 1 base and J by 3 bases, with 12 bases between. Germline CDR1 reads LGHNA; CDR2 reads YSLEER. CDR3 sequence (DNA): TGCGCCAGCAGCCAAGTGACGGGCATATACTATGGCTACACCTTC. Its translation is CASSQVTGIYYGYTF.

The genes are TRBV28 and TRBJ1-1; D not certain. With 7 bases removed from V and 3 bases from J, the gap between germline ends came to 18 bases. This CDR3 spans 15 amino acids. Germline V lookup: CDR1 MDHEN, CDR2 SYDVKM. CDR3 sequence (DNA): TGTGCCAGCAATAGAAGTCCCCTGGTTGACACTGAAGCTTTCTTT. Protein product: CASNRSPLVDTEAFF.

The chain recombines TRBV12-3 or TRBV12-4 with TRBJ1-6; D not resolved. Trimming left V 2 bases short and J 7 bases short, with 12 bases between. The CDR3 consists of 15 residues. CDR3 nucleotide sequence: TGTGCCAGCAGTTTAAGTTCGGCCCCCAATTCACCCCTCCACTTT. It specifies CASSLSSAPNSPLHF.

V usage is TRBV6-1 and J usage is TRBJ2-2, with TRBD1 identical over 7 bases. V lost 4 bases to trimming and J lost 1 base; unmatched junction nucleotides: 6. This CDR3 has 16 residues. The germline CDR1 and CDR2 sequences are MNHNS and SASEGT. In DNA, the CDR3 is TGTGCCAGCAGTGGAAGACAGGGAAAGAACACCGGGGAGCTGTTTTTT. Residues: CASSGRQGKNTGELFF.

V and J are TRBV2 and TRBJ2-7; 9 bases match TRBD2. This CDR3 comprises 14 residues. Trimming cost V 9 bases and J 7 bases; bases outside gene matches: 13. Germline CDR1 SNHLY, CDR2 FYNNEI. The CDR3 DNA reads TGTGCCAGAGATATAGTAGCGGGAGCTCTTGAGCAGTACTTC. Translated: CARDIVAGALEQYF.

This clonotype was counted a few times. The chain couples TRBV20-1 to TRBJ1-5; perhaps TRBD1 as D (5 bases). Germline CDR1 reads DFQATT; CDR2 reads SNEGSKA (reference sequence). V was cut by 6 bases and J by 0 bases, with 15 bases left in between. CDR3 length equals 15 residues. CDR3 sequence: CSASDSFYSNQPQHF. The CDR3 region has the DNA TGCAGTGCCTCCGACAGCTTTTATAGCAATCAGCCCCAGCATTTT.

Only one count was recorded for this clonotype. The chain has TRBV2 and TRBJ2-2, with D hard to call. V dropped 6 bases and J dropped 1 base, with 12 bases sitting between them. The germline gives CDR1 SNHLY, CDR2 FYNNEI. CDR3 length: 15 amino acids. The CDR3 bases are TGTGCCAGCAGGATAGTGGCAGGGAACACCGGGGAGCTGTTTTTT. It encodes CASRIVAGNTGELFF.

This clonotype showed up just a few times. The chain recombines TRBV24-1 with TRBJ2-3; no clear D gene. V was clipped by 3 bases and J by 7 bases, with 13 bases between them. There are 14 residues in the CDR3. Looked up from germline, CDR1 is KGHDR and CDR2 is SFDVKD. CDR3 region: CATSDPDSYYTQYF. For the CDR3, the DNA is TGTGCCACCAGTGATCCTGACTCATACTATACGCAGTATTTT.

The sample holds many counts of this clonotype. This rearrangement joins TRBV25-1 to TRBJ2-1; 8 nucleotides align to TRBD1. This CDR3 spans 12 amino acids. The junction had 4 bases not matched to a gene; V was cut back by 8 bases and J by 7 bases. Germline CDR1 MGHDK, CDR2 SYGVNS. This chain's CDR3 is CASGQGWNEQFF. The CDR3 DNA reads as TGTGCCAGCGGACAGGGATGGAATGAGCAGTTCTTC. The full variable domain, with the rest looked up from reference TRBV25-1 and TRBJ2-1, is EADIYQTPRYLVIGTGKKITLECSQTMGHDKMYWYQQDPGMELHLIHYSYGVNSTEKGDLSSESTVSRIRTEHFPLTLESARPSHTSQYLCASGQGWNEQFFGPGTRLTVL.

This clonotype was counted only a few times. The chain recombines TRBV29-1 with TRBJ2-6; TRBD2 aligns across 8 bases. CDR1 and CDR2 from the germline V gene are SQVTM and ANQGSEA. This CDR3 comprises 16 residues. Trimming removed 5 bases from V and 0 bases from J; junction bases left unmatched: 6. The CDR3: CSVRSAGGSGANVLTF. CDR3 nucleotides: TGCAGCGTTAGGTCCGCGGGAGGCTCTGGGGCCAACGTCCTGACTTTC.

This clonotype was seen only once. V gene TRBV6-5 combines with J gene TRBJ2-7; 9 positions agree with TRBD2. The germline V gene encodes CDR1 MNHEY and CDR2 SVGAGI. J gave up 1 base and V 2 bases, and 6 bases lay outside the gene matches. The CDR3 extends over 16 amino acids. Here the CDR3 reads CASSYNAGGGSYEQYF. For the CDR3, the DNA is TGTGCCAGCAGTTACAACGCGGGAGGGGGGTCCTACGAGCAGTACTTC.

This clonotype was recorded at least ten times. The chain has TRBV12-3 or TRBV12-4 and TRBJ1-6, with TRBD1 identical over 8 bases. V was pared by 6 bases and J by 9 bases, with 4 bases of the junction left unmatched. The CDR3 has 13 residues. The CDR3 reads CASSPTGGSPLHF. The CDR3 DNA is TGTGCCAGCAGCCCAACAGGGGGTTCACCCCTCCACTTT.

V gene TRBV12-3 or TRBV12-4 combines with J gene TRBJ2-3; the D is unclear. V lost 6 bases to trimming and J lost 2 bases, with 9 bases between them. CDR3 size: 13 residues. The CDR3 reads CASREDFTDTQYF. In DNA, the CDR3 is TGTGCCAGCAGGGAAGACTTCACAGATACGCAGTATTTT.

The V and J genes are TRBV11-1 and TRBJ2-7, with 8 bases identical to TRBD2. The CDR3 covers 17 residues. Germline-derived CDR1 and CDR2 are SGHAT and FQDESV (reference sequence). Unmatched junction bases numbered 10, after V lost 1 base and J lost 2 bases. CDR3 in amino acids: CASSLDLPTSGAYEQYF. The DNA for the CDR3 is TGTGCCAGCAGCTTAGATTTACCTACTAGCGGCGCCTACGAGCAGTACTTC.

The rearrangement links TRBV11-2 to TRBJ2-5, with 12 bases matching TRBD2. CDR1 SGHAT and CDR2 FQNNGV come from the germline V gene. V lost 2 bases and J lost 5; bases outside the gene matches: 6. This CDR3 has 16 residues. CDR3 sequence: CASSLRLAGVRETQYF. The CDR3 DNA reads as TGTGCCAGCAGCTTAAGACTAGCGGGAGTGAGGGAGACCCAGTACTTC.

This clonotype was counted only a few times. V gene TRBV20-1 combines with J gene TRBJ1-2; 8 nucleotides align to TRBD1. CDR1 is DFQATT and CDR2 is SNEGSKA in the germline V gene (reference sequence). This CDR3 region has 12 residues. Trimming removed 7 bases from V and 8 bases from J; junction bases left unmatched: 9. The CDR3, as DNA: TGCAGTGTAGGACAGGGCCCGGGGGGCTACACCTTC. It encodes CSVGQGPGGYTF.

This clonotype was detected only a few times. The chain carries TRBV2 and TRBJ2-5, with 7 bases matching TRBD2. V was clipped by 4 bases and J by 5 bases; unmatched bases: 13. Germline V lookup: CDR1 SNHLY, CDR2 FYNNEI. The CDR3 sequence is 16 residues long. This chain's CDR3 is CASSGTSAAGWETQYF. DNA of the CDR3: TGTGCCAGCAGTGGAACTAGCGCCGCGGGGTGGGAGACCCAGTACTTC.

This clonotype has more than one count but fewer than ten. The CDR3 nucleotides read TGCGCCAGCAGTTCTGGCGGGACAATTCGCTACAATGAGCAGTTCTTC. Encoded protein: CASSSGGTIRYNEQFF. The gene calls are TRBV5-1 and TRBJ2-1; tentatively, D is TRBD1 or TRBD2 (6 bases each). Germline V gives CDR1 SGHRS, CDR2 YFSETQ. V gave up 5 bases and J gave up 3 bases, with 18 bases separating them. The CDR3 has 16 amino acids.

V and J are TRBV15 and TRBJ1-1, with 8 bases that match TRBD1. Germline V gene lookup returns CDR1 LNHNV and CDR2 YYDKDF (reference sequence). The CDR3 covers 16 residues. J lost 10 bases, V lost 0 bases, and 13 bases had no gene match. As DNA, the CDR3 is TGTGCCACCAGCAGAGATCTCGCCACAGGGGGTGAGGTAGCTTTCTTT. Translation gives CATSRDLATGGEVAFF. Full variable domain (remainder filled in from reference TRBV15 and TRBJ1-1): DAMVIQNPRYQVTQFGKPVTLSCSQTLNHNVMYWYQQKSSQAPKLLFHYYDKDFNNEADTPDNFQSRRPNTSFCFLDIRSPGLGDTAMYLCATSRDLATGGEVAFFGQGTRLTVV.